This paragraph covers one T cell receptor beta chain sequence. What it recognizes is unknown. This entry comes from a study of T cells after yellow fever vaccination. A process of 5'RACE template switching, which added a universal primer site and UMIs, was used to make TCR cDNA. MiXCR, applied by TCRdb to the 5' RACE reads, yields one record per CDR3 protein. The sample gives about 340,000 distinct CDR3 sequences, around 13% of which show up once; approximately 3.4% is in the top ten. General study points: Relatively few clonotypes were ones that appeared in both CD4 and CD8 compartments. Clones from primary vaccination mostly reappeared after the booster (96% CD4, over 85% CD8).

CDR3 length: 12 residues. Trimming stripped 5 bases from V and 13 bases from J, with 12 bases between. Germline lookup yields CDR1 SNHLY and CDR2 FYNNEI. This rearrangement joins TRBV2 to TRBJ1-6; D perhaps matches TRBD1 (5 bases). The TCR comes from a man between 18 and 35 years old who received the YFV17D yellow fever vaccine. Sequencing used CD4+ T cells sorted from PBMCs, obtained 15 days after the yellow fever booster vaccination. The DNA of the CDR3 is TGTGCCAGCAGTTCAACCGGGACCCCCCTCCACTTT. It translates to CASSSTGTPLHF.